The rows below give T cell receptor beta chains drawn from one sample of a study of PD-1 blockade in classical Hodgkin lymphoma. Libraries were prepared by immunoSEQ multiplex PCR; TCRdb keeps only in-frame clonotypes and omits some of them. The sample includes tens of thousands of clones, 72% of them seen just once. Sample: CD4+ T cells from blood, taken before the fourth cycle of nivolumab. These receptors were collected from a human donor with classical Hodgkin lymphoma. The CDR3 runs from the conserved cysteine through the conserved F or W. Each record gives: D gene, V gene, CDR3 protein. D genes are given only for firm matches.

NA	TRBV5-4	CASSKELADETQYF
TRBD2	TRBV7-2	CASSLEWFRGGYEQFF
TRBD2	TRBV7-6	CASSARLGTSGTDTQYF
NA	TRBV2	CASTLSAFQSSYEQYF
TRBD1	TRBV5-4	CASSSPGQGVQETQYF
NA	TRBV29-1	CSVQVGKGEQYF
NA	TRBV5-5	CASSFFTGSEQYF
NA	TRBV12-5	CASGLVVPQGKYEQYF
NA	TRBV29-1	CSVDVSTGELFF
NA	TRBV6-1	CASSENSGANVLTF
NA	TRBV4-3	CASSRFQGQPQHF
NA	TRBV27	CASSLSLALGEQYF
TRBD1	TRBV5-1	CASSFRTGGNTEAFF
TRBD2	TRBV9	CASSGLAGATYNEQFF
NA	TRBV7-8	CASSLEINQPQHF
NA	TRBV5-6	CASSLYGGAGIREQYF
TRBD1	TRBV6-5	CASSPTDRGNQPQHF
NA	TRBV11-3	CASSLEDAGELFF
TRBD1	TRBV10-3	CAIRNPGQGIGETQYF
NA	TRBV19	CASSMLGDTYNEQFF
NA	TRBV5-1	CASGLDGGWGVNTEAFF
TRBD1	TRBV19	CASRTGGPHGYTF
NA	TRBV5-1	CASSLEGARANEKLFF
TRBD1	TRBV13	CASTRQGALADLYNSPLHF
NA	TRBV10-3	CAISEAPAAGYTF
NA	TRBV5-1	CASSPTGGGRFEAFF
NA	TRBV12-5	CASGFGQSYEQYF
NA	TRBV6-5	CASGRGQYF
NA	TRBV5-6	CASSFLEANVLTF
NA	TRBV13	CASSQVAEAFF
NA	TRBV7-2	CASSSTRRHGIQETQYF
TRBD2	TRBV5-4	CASSLRAGGRSSTDTQYF
NA	TRBV5-6	CASSLALRNTEAFF
TRBD1	TRBV28	CASSRQGGGNQPQHF
TRBD1	TRBV7-9	CASSLGGSGTADRYF
TRBD2	TRBV10-3	CAISGLAGGINTGELFF
TRBD1	TRBV2	CASAGQGDYGYTF
NA	TRBV4-3	CASSQSSRNTEAFF
NA	TRBV6-1	CASSPGESTNEKLFF
NA	TRBV18	CASSPPGRVYEQYF
NA	TRBV7-3	CASSPEGGEGTEAFF
NA	TRBV6-5	CASIRGNTIYF